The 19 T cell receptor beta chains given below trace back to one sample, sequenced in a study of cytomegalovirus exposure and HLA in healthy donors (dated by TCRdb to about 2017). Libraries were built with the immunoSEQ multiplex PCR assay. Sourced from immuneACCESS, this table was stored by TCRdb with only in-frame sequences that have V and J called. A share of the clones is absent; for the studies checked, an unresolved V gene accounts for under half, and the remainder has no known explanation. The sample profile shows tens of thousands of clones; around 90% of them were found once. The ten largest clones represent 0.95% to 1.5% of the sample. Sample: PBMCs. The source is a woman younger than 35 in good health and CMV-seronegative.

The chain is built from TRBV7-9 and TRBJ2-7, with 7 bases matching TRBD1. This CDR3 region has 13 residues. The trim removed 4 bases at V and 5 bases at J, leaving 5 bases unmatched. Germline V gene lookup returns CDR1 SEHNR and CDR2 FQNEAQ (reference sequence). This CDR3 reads CASSSYRGHEQYF. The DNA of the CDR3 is TGTGCCAGCAGCTCCTACAGGGGTCACGAGCAGTACTTC.

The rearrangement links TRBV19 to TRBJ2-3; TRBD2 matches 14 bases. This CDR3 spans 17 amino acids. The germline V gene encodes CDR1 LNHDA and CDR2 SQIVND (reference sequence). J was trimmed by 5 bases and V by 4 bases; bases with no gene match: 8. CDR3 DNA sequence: TGTGCCAGTAGTAGACTAGCGGGAGGGCCCCGGGGAGATACGCAGTATTTT. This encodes CASSRLAGGPRGDTQYF.

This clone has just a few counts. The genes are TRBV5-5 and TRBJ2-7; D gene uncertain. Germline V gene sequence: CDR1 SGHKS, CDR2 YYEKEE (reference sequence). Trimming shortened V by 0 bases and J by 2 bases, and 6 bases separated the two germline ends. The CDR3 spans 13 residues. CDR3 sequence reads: CASSLATPYEQYF. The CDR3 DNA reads TGTGCCAGCAGCTTGGCTACCCCCTACGAGCAGTACTTC.

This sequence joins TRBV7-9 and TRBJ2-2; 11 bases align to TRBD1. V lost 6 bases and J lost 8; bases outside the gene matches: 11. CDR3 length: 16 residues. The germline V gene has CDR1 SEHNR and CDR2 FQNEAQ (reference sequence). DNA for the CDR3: TGTGCCAGCAGAGACCCTGGACAGGGGGCGTCGGGGGAGCTGTTTTTT. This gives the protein CASRDPGQGASGELFF.

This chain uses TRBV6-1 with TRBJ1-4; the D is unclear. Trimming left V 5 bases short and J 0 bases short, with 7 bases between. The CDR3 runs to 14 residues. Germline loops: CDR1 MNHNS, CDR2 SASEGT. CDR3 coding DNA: TGTGCCAGCAGTCAGGTTGCAACTAATGAAAAACTGTTTTTT. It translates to CASSQVATNEKLFF.

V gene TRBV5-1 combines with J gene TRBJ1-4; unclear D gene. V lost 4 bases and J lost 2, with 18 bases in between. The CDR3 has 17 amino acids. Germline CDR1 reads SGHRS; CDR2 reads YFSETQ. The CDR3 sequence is CASSPGGSHFTNEKLFF. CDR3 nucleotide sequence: TGCGCCAGCAGCCCGGGCGGGTCCCACTTTACTAATGAAAAACTGTTTTTT.

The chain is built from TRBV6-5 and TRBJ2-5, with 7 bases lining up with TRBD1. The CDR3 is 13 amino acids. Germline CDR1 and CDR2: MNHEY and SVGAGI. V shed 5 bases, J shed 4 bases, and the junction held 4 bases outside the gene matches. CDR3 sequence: CASSTGAGETQYF. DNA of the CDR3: TGTGCCAGCAGTACAGGGGCGGGAGAGACCCAGTACTTC.

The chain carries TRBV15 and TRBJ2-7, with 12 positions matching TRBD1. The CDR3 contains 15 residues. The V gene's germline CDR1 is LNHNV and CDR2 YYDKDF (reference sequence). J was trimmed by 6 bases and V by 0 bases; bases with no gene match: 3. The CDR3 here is CATSREGQGASEQYF. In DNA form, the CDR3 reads TGTGCCACCAGCAGAGAGGGACAGGGGGCCTCCGAGCAGTACTTC.

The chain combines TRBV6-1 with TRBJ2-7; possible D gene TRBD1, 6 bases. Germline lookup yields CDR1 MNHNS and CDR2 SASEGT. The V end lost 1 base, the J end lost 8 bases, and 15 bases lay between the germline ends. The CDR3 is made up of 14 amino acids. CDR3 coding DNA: TGTGCCAGCAGTGAAGTCCCAGGGGTCGGGCAGCAGTACTTC. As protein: CASSEVPGVGQQYF.

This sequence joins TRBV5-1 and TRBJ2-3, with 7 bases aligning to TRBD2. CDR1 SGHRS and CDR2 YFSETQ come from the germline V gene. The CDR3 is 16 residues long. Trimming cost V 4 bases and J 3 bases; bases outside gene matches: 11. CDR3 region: CASSLDRSGITDTQYF. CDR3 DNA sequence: TGCGCCAGCAGCCTCGACCGGAGCGGGATAACAGATACGCAGTATTTT.

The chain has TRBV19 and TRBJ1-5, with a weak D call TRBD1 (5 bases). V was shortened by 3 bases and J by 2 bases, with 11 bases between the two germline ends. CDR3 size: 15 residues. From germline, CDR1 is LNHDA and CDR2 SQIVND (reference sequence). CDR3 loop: CASSIREGGNQPQHF. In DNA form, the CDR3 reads TGTGCCAGTAGTATTAGAGAAGGGGGCAATCAGCCCCAGCATTTT.

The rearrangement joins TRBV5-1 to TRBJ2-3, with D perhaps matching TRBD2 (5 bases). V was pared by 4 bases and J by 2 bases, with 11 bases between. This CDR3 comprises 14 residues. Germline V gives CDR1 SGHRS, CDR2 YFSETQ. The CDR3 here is CASSDPGNTDTQYF. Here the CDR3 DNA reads TGCGCCAGCAGCGACCCGGGGAACACAGATACGCAGTATTTT. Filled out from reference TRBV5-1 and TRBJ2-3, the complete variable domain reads KAGVTQTPRYLIKTRGQQVTLSCSPISGHRSVSWYQQTPGQGLQFLFEYFSETQRNKGNFPGRFSGRQFSNSRSEMNVSTLELGDSALYLCASSDPGNTDTQYFGPGTRLTVL.

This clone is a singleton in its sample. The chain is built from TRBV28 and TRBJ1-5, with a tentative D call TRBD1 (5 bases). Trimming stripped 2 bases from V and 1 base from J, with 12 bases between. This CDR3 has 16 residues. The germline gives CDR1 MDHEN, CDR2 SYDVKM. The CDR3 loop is CASSLAGDPSNQPQHF. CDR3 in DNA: TGTGCCAGCAGTTTAGCGGGGGACCCAAGCAATCAGCCCCAGCATTTT.

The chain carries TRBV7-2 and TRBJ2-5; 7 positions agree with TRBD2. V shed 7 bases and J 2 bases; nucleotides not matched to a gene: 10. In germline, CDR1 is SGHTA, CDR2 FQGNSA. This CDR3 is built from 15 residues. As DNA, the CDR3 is TGTGCCAGCAACCTCGGGCTAGCGGCACAAGAGACCCAGTACTTC. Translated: CASNLGLAAQETQYF.

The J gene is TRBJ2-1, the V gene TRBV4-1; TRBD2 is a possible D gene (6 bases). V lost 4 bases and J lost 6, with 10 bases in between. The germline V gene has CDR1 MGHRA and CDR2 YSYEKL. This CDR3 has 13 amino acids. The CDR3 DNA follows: TGCGCCAGCAGCCGGACTACTGGCAATGAGCAGTTCTTC. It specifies CASSRTTGNEQFF.

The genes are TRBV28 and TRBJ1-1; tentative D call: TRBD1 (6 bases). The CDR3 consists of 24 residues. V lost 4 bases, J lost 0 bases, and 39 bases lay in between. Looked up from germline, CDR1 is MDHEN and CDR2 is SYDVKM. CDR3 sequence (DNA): TGTGCCAGCAGTTCCTTCTACGAGCGATTCAGGGGCCCACCCCAGGGAACCATGAACACTGAAGCTTTCTTT. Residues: CASSSFYERFRGPPQGTMNTEAFF.

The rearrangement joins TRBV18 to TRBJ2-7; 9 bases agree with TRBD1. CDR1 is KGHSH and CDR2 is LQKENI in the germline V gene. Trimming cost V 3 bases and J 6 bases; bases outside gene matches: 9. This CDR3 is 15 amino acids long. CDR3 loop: CASSPPTGGNSEQYF. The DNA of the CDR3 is TGTGCCAGCTCACCGCCGACAGGGGGAAACTCCGAGCAGTACTTC.

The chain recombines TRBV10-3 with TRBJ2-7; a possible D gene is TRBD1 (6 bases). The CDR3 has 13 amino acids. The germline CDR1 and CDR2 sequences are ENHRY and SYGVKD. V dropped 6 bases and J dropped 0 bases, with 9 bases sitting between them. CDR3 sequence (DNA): TGTGCCATCAGCCGGGACACCTCCTACGAGCAGTACTTC. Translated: CAISRDTSYEQYF.

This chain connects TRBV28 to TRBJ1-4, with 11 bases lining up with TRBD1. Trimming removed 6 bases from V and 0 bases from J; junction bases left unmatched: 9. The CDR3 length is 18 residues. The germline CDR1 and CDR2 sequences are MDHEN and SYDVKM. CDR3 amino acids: CASSTTDRGRATNEKLFF. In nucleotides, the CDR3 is TGTGCCAGCAGCACGACGGACAGGGGGCGGGCAACTAATGAAAAACTGTTTTTT.